Described below is a single T cell receptor (beta chain) sequence and its context. Its antigen is as yet unknown. This sample was taken from a study of shared clonotypes between healthy human individuals. Whole-study findings and limits: Genetic and exposure-history diversity was limited by the few donors.

The CDR3 consists of 13 residues. The germline V and J ends were trimmed by 1 base and 8 bases, with 11 bases remaining between them. The germline CDR1 and CDR2 sequences are SEHNR and FQNEAQ (reference sequence). TCRdb keeps only in-frame clones here, not all; method: immunoSEQ multiplex PCR. Among 550,000 to 800,000 clones listed, about 74% were seen once. Naive CD45RA+ and memory CD45RA-negative subsets were split from CD4+ cells. Sequenced sample: memory CD4+ T cells sorted from blood. Subset: CD45RA-negative fraction. The rearrangement uses TRBV7-9 and TRBJ1-1; D remains unclear. This clonotype was obtained from a woman in her 30s in good health. The DNA for the CDR3 is TGTGCCAGCAGCTTAGGGGAAACGGGCGAAGCTTTCTTT. As protein: CASSLGETGEAFF.